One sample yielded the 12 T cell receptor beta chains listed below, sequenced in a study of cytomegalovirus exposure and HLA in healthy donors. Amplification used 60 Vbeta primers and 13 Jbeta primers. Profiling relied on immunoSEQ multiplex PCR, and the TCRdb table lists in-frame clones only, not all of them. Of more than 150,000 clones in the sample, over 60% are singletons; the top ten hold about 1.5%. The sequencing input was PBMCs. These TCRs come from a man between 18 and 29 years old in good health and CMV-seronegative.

In DNA form, the CDR3 reads TGTGCCAGCAGTCACAGAAGCACAGATACGCAGTATTTT. This sequence encodes CASSHRSTDTQYF. The J gene is TRBJ2-3, the V gene TRBV6-5; D is ambiguous. V was trimmed by 5 bases and J by 0 bases, leaving 6 bases between them. CDR1 and CDR2 from the germline V gene are MNHEY and SVGAGI. The CDR3 runs to 13 residues.

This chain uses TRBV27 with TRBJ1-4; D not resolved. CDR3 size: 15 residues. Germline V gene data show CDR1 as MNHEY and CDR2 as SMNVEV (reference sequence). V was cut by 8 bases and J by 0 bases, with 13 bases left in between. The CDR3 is CASRARHATNEKLFF. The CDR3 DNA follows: TGTGCCAGCCGCGCCAGACATGCAACTAATGAAAAACTGTTTTTT.

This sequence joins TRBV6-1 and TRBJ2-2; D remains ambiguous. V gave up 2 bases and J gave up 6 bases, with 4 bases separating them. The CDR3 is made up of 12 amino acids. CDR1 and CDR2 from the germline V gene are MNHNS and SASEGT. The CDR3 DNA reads TGTGCCAGCAGTGAACAGGCCGGGGAGCTGTTTTTT. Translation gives CASSEQAGELFF.

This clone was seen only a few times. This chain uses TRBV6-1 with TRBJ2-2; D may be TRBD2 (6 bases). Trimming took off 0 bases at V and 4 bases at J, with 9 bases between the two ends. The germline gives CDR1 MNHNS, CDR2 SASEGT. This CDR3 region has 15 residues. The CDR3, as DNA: TGTGCCAGCAGTGAAGCGGTGGGAGGCACCGGGGAGCTGTTTTTT. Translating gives CASSEAVGGTGELFF.

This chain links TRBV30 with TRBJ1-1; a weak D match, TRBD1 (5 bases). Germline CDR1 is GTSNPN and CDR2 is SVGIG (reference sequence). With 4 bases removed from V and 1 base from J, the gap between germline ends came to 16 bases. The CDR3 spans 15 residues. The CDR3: CAWTNPGLRNTEAFF. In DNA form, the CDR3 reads TGTGCCTGGACGAACCCGGGACTTAGGAACACTGAAGCTTTCTTT.

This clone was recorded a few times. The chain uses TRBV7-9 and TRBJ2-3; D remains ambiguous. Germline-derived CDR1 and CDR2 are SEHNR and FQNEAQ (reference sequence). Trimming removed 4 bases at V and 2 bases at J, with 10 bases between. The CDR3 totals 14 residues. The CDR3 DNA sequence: TGTGCCAGCAGCTATGCGGCGATCACAGATACGCAGTATTTT. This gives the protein CASSYAAITDTQYF.

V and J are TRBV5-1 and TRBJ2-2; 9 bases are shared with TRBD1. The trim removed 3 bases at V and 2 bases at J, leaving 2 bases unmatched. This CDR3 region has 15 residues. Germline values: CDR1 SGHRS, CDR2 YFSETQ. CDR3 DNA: TGCGCCAGCAGCTGGGACAGGGTTAACACCGGGGAGCTGTTTTTT. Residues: CASSWDRVNTGELFF.

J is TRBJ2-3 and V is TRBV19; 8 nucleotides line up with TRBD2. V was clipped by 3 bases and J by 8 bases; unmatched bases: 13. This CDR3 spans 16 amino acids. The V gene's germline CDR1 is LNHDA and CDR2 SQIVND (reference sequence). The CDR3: CASSISVRGVGGTQYF. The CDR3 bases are TGTGCCAGTAGTATCTCGGTGCGGGGGGTTGGAGGTACGCAGTATTTT.

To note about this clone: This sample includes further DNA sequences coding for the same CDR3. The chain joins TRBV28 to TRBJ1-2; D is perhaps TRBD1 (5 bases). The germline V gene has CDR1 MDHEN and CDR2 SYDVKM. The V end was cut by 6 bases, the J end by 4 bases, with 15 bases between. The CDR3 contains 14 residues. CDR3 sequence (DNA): TGTGCCAGCAGCTCCCTCCAGGGAGGCTATGGCTACACCTTC. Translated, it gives CASSSLQGGYGYTF.

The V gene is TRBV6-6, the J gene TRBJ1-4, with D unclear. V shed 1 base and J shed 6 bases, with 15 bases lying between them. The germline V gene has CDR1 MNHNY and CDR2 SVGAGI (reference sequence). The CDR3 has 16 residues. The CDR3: CASSYLRAHGDEKLFF. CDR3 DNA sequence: TGTGCCAGCAGTTACTTACGGGCACACGGGGATGAAAAACTGTTTTTT.

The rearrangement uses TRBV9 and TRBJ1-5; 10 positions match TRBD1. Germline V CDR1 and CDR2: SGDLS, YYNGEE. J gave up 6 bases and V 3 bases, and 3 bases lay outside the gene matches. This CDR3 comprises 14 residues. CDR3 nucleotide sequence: TGTGCCAGCAGCGACGGGACAGGGGCTCAGCCCCAGCATTTT. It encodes CASSDGTGAQPQHF.

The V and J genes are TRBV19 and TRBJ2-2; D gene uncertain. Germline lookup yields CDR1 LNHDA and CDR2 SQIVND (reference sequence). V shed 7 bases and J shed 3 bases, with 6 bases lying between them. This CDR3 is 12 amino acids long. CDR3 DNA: TGTGCCAGTACCCGGGACACCGGGGAGCTGTTTTTT. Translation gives CASTRDTGELFF.